The 22 T cell receptor beta chains listed next were all sequenced from one sample in a study of blood T cell repertoires in COVID-19. The table came from immunoSEQ multiplex PCR; TCRdb's copy has only in-frame clones and leaves some out. The data show about 150,000 clones, roughly 90% seen once. Sequenced input: peripheral blood. Receptors were obtained from a woman in her forties or fifties with acute or convalescent COVID-19.

The V gene is TRBV7-7, the J gene TRBJ1-5; maybe TRBD1 (5 bases). The CDR3 extends over 13 amino acids. Germline loops: CDR1 SSHAT, CDR2 FNYEAQ (reference sequence). Between the trimmed V and J ends, which lost 5 bases and 4 bases, there was a span of 9 bases. CDR3 sequence: CASSPGRNQPQHF. CDR3 bases: TGTGCCAGCAGCCCAGGGAGGAATCAGCCCCAGCATTTT.

This sequence joins TRBV13 and TRBJ2-3; D gene uncertain. Trimming removed 4 bases at V and 9 bases at J, with 14 bases between. Germline loops: CDR1 PRHDT, CDR2 FYEKMQ (reference sequence). The CDR3 length is 13 residues. CDR3 sequence: CASSYPVKPTQYF. The DNA for the CDR3 is TGTGCCAGCAGCTACCCCGTTAAGCCCACGCAGTATTTT.

The chain links TRBV28 to TRBJ1-2; 10 bases fit TRBD1. The trim removed 6 bases at V and 6 bases at J, leaving 10 bases unmatched. There are 15 residues in the CDR3. The V gene's germline CDR1 is MDHEN and CDR2 SYDVKM. This CDR3 reads CASRPPGQGKDGYTF. The CDR3 bases are TGTGCCAGCAGGCCGCCGGGACAGGGGAAGGATGGCTACACCTTC.

The chain carries TRBV27 and TRBJ2-7, with D possibly TRBD2 on 6 matching bases. CDR3 length: 14 amino acids. Germline V gene data show CDR1 as MNHEY and CDR2 as SMNVEV (reference sequence). Deletions cut 5 bases from V and 0 bases from J, with 11 bases between. CDR3 coding DNA: TGTGCCAGCAGTCCGGGACTGATCTCCTACGAGCAGTACTTC. Protein: CASSPGLISYEQYF.

This clone was picked up a small number of times. CDR3 sequence (DNA): TGTGCCAGCAGTCCGTCCCGGGAGCCCCAGCATTTT. Translation: CASSPSREPQHF. V gene TRBV12-3 or TRBV12-4 combines with J gene TRBJ1-5; D is unclear. V lost 5 bases and J 8 bases, leaving 10 bases between the germline ends. The CDR3 is made up of 12 amino acids.

The rearrangement joins TRBV7-2 to TRBJ2-7; D may be TRBD2 (6 bases). The CDR3 is made up of 15 amino acids. Germline assignment: CDR1 SGHTA and CDR2 FQGNSA. V lost 3 bases, J lost 1 base, and 13 bases lay in between. CDR3 residues: CASSFSGGSSYEQYF. The CDR3, as DNA: TGTGCCAGCAGCTTTTCCGGGGGTTCATCCTACGAGCAGTACTTC. Full variable domain (rest looked up from reference TRBV7-2 and TRBJ2-7): GAGVSQSPSNKVTEKGKDVELRCDPISGHTALYWYRQSLGQGLEFLIYFQGNSAPDKSGLPSDRFSAERTGGSVSTLTIQRTQQEDSAVYLCASSFSGGSSYEQYFGPGTRLTVT.

This chain connects TRBV4-1 to TRBJ1-1, with 12 bases identical to TRBD1. Germline CDR1 reads MGHRA; CDR2 reads YSYEKL. V shed 2 bases and J 7 bases; nucleotides not matched to a gene: 8. The CDR3 totals 16 residues. CDR3 residues: CASSQPGQGAPGEAFF. DNA of the CDR3: TGCGCCAGCAGCCAACCGGGACAGGGGGCGCCCGGTGAAGCTTTCTTT.

The rearrangement uses TRBV20-1 and TRBJ2-3; 14 bases are shared with TRBD2. Germline loops: CDR1 DFQATT, CDR2 SNEGSKA (reference sequence). With 3 bases clipped from V and 6 bases from J, the junction kept 8 bases outside the gene matches. CDR3 length equals 16 residues. This CDR3 reads CSASKGLAGASDTQYF. Here the CDR3 DNA reads TGCAGTGCTAGTAAGGGACTAGCGGGGGCCTCCGATACGCAGTATTTT.

The chain employs TRBV4-2 and TRBJ1-1, with D tentatively TRBD1 (6 bases). Germline loops: CDR1 LGHNA, CDR2 YNFKEQ. Trimming shortened V by 1 base and J by 1 base, and 7 bases separated the two germline ends. The CDR3 is 14 residues long. The CDR3 nucleotides are TGTGCCAGCAGCCAAGCGGACAGGAACACTGAAGCTTTCTTT. The encoded protein is CASSQADRNTEAFF.

The rearrangement links TRBV19 to TRBJ2-6; a weak D match, TRBD1 (5 bases). The CDR3 covers 16 residues. The germline V and J ends were trimmed by 3 bases and 2 bases, with 11 bases remaining between them. The germline V gene has CDR1 LNHDA and CDR2 SQIVND (reference sequence). CDR3 residues: CASSIARVTGANVLTF. In DNA form, the CDR3 reads TGTGCCAGTAGTATCGCCAGGGTAACTGGGGCCAACGTCCTGACTTTC.

The chain recombines TRBV13 with TRBJ2-2; D is uncertain. The CDR3 loop spans 16 amino acids. The V and J ends lost 1 base and 0 bases respectively, with 9 bases between them. Looked up from germline, CDR1 is PRHDT and CDR2 is FYEKMQ (reference sequence). In nucleotides, the CDR3 is TGTGCCAGCAGCTTAGTATCCCCAGCGAACACCGGGGAGCTGTTTTTT. Translating gives CASSLVSPANTGELFF.

J is TRBJ2-7 and V is TRBV9; 14 bases match TRBD2. V shed 4 bases and J 7 bases; nucleotides not matched to a gene: 7. Germline V gives CDR1 SGDLS, CDR2 YYNGEE. The CDR3 consists of 15 residues. CDR3 in amino acids: CASSSTSGGALEQYF. CDR3 in DNA: TGTGCCAGCAGCTCGACTAGCGGGGGGGCCTTGGAGCAGTACTTC.

The chain links TRBV5-4 to TRBJ1-6, with a possible D match to TRBD1 (5 bases). V was shortened by 3 bases and J by 8 bases, with 15 bases between the two germline ends. The CDR3 is 15 amino acids. The germline gives CDR1 SGHNT, CDR2 YYREEE (reference sequence). The CDR3 loop reads CASSWGVGGDSPLHF. DNA for the CDR3: TGTGCCAGCAGCTGGGGGGTTGGGGGAGATTCACCCCTCCACTTT. Together with reference TRBV5-4 and TRBJ1-6, the CDR3 gives the full variable domain: ETGVTQSPTHLIKTRGQQVTLRCSSQSGHNTVSWYQQALGQGPQFIFQYYREEENGRGNFPPRFSGLQFPNYSSELNVNALELDDSALYLCASSWGVGGDSPLHFGNGTRLTVT.

The chain couples TRBV6-1 to TRBJ1-3; TRBD1 matches at 7 bases. The CDR3 is 14 residues long. Germline CDR1 reads MNHNS; CDR2 reads SASEGT. J gave up 0 bases and V 8 bases, and 4 bases lay outside the gene matches. The CDR3 DNA sequence: TGTGCCAGCGGACAGGCGAGCTCTGGAAACACCATATATTTT. Protein: CASGQASSGNTIYF.

This chain connects TRBV29-1 to TRBJ2-5; 9 bases match TRBD1. The CDR3 has 14 residues. V dropped 5 bases and J dropped 4; count of bases not matched to a gene: 8. Germline CDR1 SQVTM, CDR2 ANQGSEA. DNA for the CDR3: TGCAGCGTTTTTTCACAGGGGGCAGGAGAGACCCAGTACTTC. Its protein is CSVFSQGAGETQYF. Looking up the rest from reference TRBV29-1 and TRBJ2-5 gives the full variable domain: SAVISQKPSRDICQRGTSLTIQCQVDSQVTMMFWYRQQPGQSLTLIATANQGSEATYESGFVIDKFPISRPNLTFSTLTVSNMSPEDSSIYLCSVFSQGAGETQYFGPGTRLLVL.

For the CDR3, the DNA is TGTGCCACCAGCAGAGGTTGGGACTTGTCAGATGAAGCTTTCTTT. This translates into CATSRGWDLSDEAFF. The chain employs TRBV15 and TRBJ1-1, with a tentative D call TRBD1 (5 bases). Germline lookup yields CDR1 LNHNV and CDR2 YYDKDF (reference sequence). The CDR3 covers 15 residues. Trimming removed 1 base at V and 7 bases at J, with 16 bases between.

The rearrangement links TRBV5-4 to TRBJ2-1; 11 bases fit TRBD2. The CDR3 extends over 16 amino acids. CDR1 is SGHNT, CDR2 YYREEE, per germline (reference sequence). The J segment lost 10 bases and the V segment lost 0 bases, leaving 9 bases of the junction unmatched. CDR3 region: CASSLAVGLAGGEQFF. As DNA, the CDR3 is TGTGCCAGCAGCTTGGCAGTAGGACTAGCGGGTGGGGAGCAGTTCTTC.

J is TRBJ2-3 and V is TRBV28, with TRBD2 identical over 10 bases. CDR1 is MDHEN, CDR2 SYDVKM, per germline. J gave up 0 bases and V 4 bases, and 7 bases lay outside the gene matches. The CDR3 has 17 residues. The CDR3 nucleotides are TGTGCCAGCAGTTCTGTACTAGCGGGATTTAGCACAGATACGCAGTATTTT. This gives the protein CASSSVLAGFSTDTQYF.

The chain links TRBV10-3 to TRBJ1-1; a possible D gene is TRBD1 (5 bases). This CDR3 is 17 amino acids long. Trimming shortened V by 0 bases and J by 5 bases, and 19 bases separated the two germline ends. Per the germline V gene, CDR1 is ENHRY and CDR2 is SYGVKD. This chain's CDR3 is CAISESGGGGSRTEAFF. CDR3 in DNA: TGTGCCATCAGTGAGTCTGGCGGGGGAGGCAGTCGGACTGAAGCTTTCTTT.

The chain links TRBV6-4 to TRBJ2-3, with 15 bases that match TRBD2. V lost 0 bases to trimming and J lost 6 bases; unmatched junction nucleotides: 4. Germline V gene sequence: CDR1 MRHNA, CDR2 SNTAGT. This CDR3 is built from 17 residues. CDR3 sequence (DNA): TGTGCCAGCAGTGACTCGGGACTAGCGGGAGGTGGCGATACGCAGTATTTT. Encoded protein: CASSDSGLAGGGDTQYF.

This sequence joins TRBV24-1 and TRBJ1-5; 7 bases are shared with TRBD1. The junction had 4 bases not matched to a gene; V was cut back by 5 bases and J by 7 bases. CDR3 length: 13 amino acids. CDR1 KGHDR and CDR2 SFDVKD come from the germline V gene. Here the CDR3 reads CATSVGGHQPQHF. DNA for the CDR3: TGTGCCACCAGTGTAGGGGGCCACCAGCCCCAGCATTTT.

The chain uses TRBV7-3 and TRBJ2-3; 11 bases map to TRBD2. The CDR3 is made up of 16 amino acids. The trim removed 5 bases at V and 4 bases at J, leaving 8 bases unmatched. The V gene's germline CDR1 is SGHTA and CDR2 FQGTGA. The CDR3 nucleotides read TGTGCCAGCAGCACGGGACTAGCGGAAGCATCAGATACGCAGTATTTT. Amino acid sequence: CASSTGLAEASDTQYF.